Sequencing of this T cell receptor beta chain was carried out in a study of T cell repertoires in cytomegalovirus infection. From the reads, TCRdb called clonotypes with MiXCR, one entry per CDR3 protein. The repertoire consists of about 920,000 distinct CDR3 sequences, with roughly 31% occurring once and the leading ten covering roughly 13%. With regard to this clonotype: Its specificity is unknown.

The germline gives CDR1 MNHEY, CDR2 SVGAGI. This CDR3 has 14 amino acids. Trimming pared 0 bases from V and 5 bases from J, leaving 9 bases between. The receptor's source is a human donor in good health (CMV status not recorded). Some clones in this sample may be carry-over from other donors' samples. Sequencing used cultured CD8+ T cells from PBMCs, obtained from culture after CMV antigen stimulation. This chain uses TRBV6-5 with TRBJ2-3; D possibly corresponds to TRBD1 (5 bases). CDR3 region: CASSYSDIRDTQYF. The CDR3 DNA reads TGTGCCAGCAGTTACTCGGACATAAGAGATACGCAGTATTTT.